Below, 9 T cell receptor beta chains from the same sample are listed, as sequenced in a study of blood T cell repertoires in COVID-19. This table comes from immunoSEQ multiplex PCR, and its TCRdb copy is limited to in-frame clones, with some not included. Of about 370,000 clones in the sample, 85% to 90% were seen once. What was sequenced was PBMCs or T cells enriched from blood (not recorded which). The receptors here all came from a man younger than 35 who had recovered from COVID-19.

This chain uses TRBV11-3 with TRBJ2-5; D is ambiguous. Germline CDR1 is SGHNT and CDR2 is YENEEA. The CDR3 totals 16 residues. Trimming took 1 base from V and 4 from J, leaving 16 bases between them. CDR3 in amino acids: CASSLGSSSGGETQYF. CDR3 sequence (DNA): TGTGCCAGCAGCTTAGGGTCCAGCTCCGGCGGAGAGACCCAGTACTTC.

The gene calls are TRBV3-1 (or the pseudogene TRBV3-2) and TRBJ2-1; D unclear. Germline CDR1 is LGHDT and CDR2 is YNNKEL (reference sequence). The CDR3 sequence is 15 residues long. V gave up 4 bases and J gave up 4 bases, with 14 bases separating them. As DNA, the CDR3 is TGTGCCAGCAGCCCTATCCGGCGGTTGTACAATGAGCAGTTCTTC. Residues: CASSPIRRLYNEQFF.

The CDR3 DNA follows: TGCGCCAGCAGCGAAGCCCCACTAGCGGGGGAGGGAGAGACCCAGTACTTC. Translated, it gives CASSEAPLAGEGETQYF. The chain has TRBV5-1 and TRBJ2-5, with TRBD2 matching over 11 bases. This CDR3 region has 17 residues. With 4 bases clipped from V and 4 bases from J, the junction kept 12 bases outside the gene matches. Per germline, CDR1 SGHRS and CDR2 YFSETQ.

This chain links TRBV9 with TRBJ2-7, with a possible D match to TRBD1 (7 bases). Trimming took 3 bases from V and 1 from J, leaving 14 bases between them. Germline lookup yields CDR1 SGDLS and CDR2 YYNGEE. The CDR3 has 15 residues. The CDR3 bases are TGTGCCAGCAGCGGAAGACAGGGAGGTTCCTACGAGCAGTACTTC. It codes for CASSGRQGGSYEQYF.

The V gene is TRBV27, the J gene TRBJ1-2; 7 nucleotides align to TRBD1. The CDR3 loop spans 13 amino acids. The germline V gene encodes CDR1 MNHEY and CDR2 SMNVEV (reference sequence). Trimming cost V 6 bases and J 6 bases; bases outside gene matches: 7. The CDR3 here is CASRKRQGDGYTF. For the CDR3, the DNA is TGTGCCAGCAGGAAACGACAGGGCGATGGCTACACCTTC.

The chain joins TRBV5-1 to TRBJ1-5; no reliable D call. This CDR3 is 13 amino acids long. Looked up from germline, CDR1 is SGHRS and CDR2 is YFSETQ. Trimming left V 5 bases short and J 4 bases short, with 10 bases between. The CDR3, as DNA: TGCGCCAGCAGGGAGGGATCTAATCAGCCCCAGCATTTT. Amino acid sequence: CASREGSNQPQHF. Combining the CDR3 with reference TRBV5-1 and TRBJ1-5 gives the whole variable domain KAGVTQTPRYLIKTRGQQVTLSCSPISGHRSVSWYQQTPGQGLQFLFEYFSETQRNKGNFPGRFSGRQFSNSRSEMNVSTLELGDSALYLCASREGSNQPQHFGDGTRLSIL.

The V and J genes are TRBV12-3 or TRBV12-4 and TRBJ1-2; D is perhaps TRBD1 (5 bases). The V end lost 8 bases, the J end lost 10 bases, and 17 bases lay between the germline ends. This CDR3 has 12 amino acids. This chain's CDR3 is CASGTVPGDYTF. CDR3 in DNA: TGTGCCAGCGGGACTGTCCCCGGGGACTACACCTTC.

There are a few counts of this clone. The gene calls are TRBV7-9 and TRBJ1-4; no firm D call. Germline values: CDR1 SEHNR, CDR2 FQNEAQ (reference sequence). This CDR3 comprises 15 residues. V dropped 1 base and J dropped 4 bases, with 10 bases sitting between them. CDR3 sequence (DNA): TGTGCCAGCAGCTTAGGGCAGCGGTTTAATGAAAAACTGTTTTTT. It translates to CASSLGQRFNEKLFF.

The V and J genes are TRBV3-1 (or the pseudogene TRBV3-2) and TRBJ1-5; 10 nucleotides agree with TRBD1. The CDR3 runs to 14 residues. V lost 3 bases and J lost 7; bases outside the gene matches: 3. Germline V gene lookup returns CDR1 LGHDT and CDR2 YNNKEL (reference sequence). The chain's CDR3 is CASSHGTGEQPQHF. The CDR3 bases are TGTGCCAGCAGCCACGGGACAGGGGAGCAGCCCCAGCATTTT.